The present T cell receptor beta chain was sequenced within a study of vaccination and CD4 T cells after COVID-19. The study's findings and limits: Only post-vaccination samples contained a median approximately 85% of the reactive clones in convalescent patients.

Treatment: approximately nine-day PBMC culture with coronavirus spike peptide pools or control peptides (ViraFEST assay). March to December 2020 was the span of positive PCR dates, which predated US Alpha, Beta and Delta variants. The CDR3 is 13 residues long. Looked up from germline, CDR1 is SGHNT and CDR2 is YENEEA. V lost 0 bases and J lost 4, with 6 bases in between. The assay that was used to sequence DNA from cultured CD4+ T cells was the Oncomine TCR Beta short-read assay. Via MiXCR, TCRdb re-called the PCR reads, giving one row per CDR3 protein. The sample gives 5,000 or so distinct CDR3 sequences, roughly two fifths of which show up once; around 40% is in the top ten. Concerning this clonotype: Its antigen is unknown.

The chain has TRBV11-3 and TRBJ1-1; no clear D. The receptor's source is a human donor who had recovered from COVID-19. Specimen: CD4+ T cells from blood, cultured in vitro, collected after SARS-CoV-2 vaccination. The CDR3 region is CASSLDLGTEAFF. The CDR3 DNA reads TGTGCCAGCAGCTTAGATCTTGGCACTGAAGCTTTCTTT.